The 18 T cell receptor beta chains in this list originate from one sample, sequenced in a study of blood T cell repertoires in COVID-19. Assay: immunoSEQ multiplex PCR; the TCRdb copy retains only in-frame clones and omits some. The sample records about 210,000 clones, 80% to 90% being singletons. Sequenced input: peripheral blood. The receptors derive from a woman of 80 years or more with COVID-19, enrolled during active disease.

The chain combines TRBV7-8 with TRBJ2-3; D not resolved. Germline assignment: CDR1 SGHVS and CDR2 FQNEAQ. This CDR3 is 17 amino acids long. Trimming removed 1 base from V and 0 bases from J, with 14 bases in between. The CDR3 DNA follows: TGTGCCAGCAGCTTAGGCAGCATCTTAGCCAGCACAGATACGCAGTATTTT. Translation gives CASSLGSILASTDTQYF.

V gene TRBV7-6 combines with J gene TRBJ1-2; the match to TRBD1 covers 7 bases. The CDR3 loop spans 13 amino acids. V shed 3 bases and J 2 bases; nucleotides not matched to a gene: 0. Germline V lookup: CDR1 SGHVS, CDR2 FNYEAQ. The CDR3 sequence: CASSLGQNYGYTF. For the CDR3, the DNA is TGTGCCAGCAGCTTGGGACAGAACTATGGCTACACCTTC.

The V call is TRBV5-1, the J call TRBJ1-4; D unclear. CDR1 is SGHRS and CDR2 is YFSETQ in the germline V gene. The CDR3 covers 14 residues. The V gene lost 3 bases and the J gene lost 4 bases, with 10 bases spanning the gap. The CDR3 region is CASSYRDHNEKLFF. CDR3 nucleotides: TGCGCCAGCAGCTACCGGGATCATAATGAAAAACTGTTTTTT.

This clone turned up a few times. V and J are TRBV27 and TRBJ1-2; D is unresolved. Germline assignment: CDR1 MNHEY and CDR2 SMNVEV (reference sequence). The CDR3 runs 15 residues. Trimming removed 6 bases at V and 1 base at J, with 15 bases between. The CDR3 DNA reads as TGTGCCAGCAGAAAAGGGCAGGAGGGTAACTATGGCTACACCTTC. This translates into CASRKGQEGNYGYTF.

This clone was observed a single time. This CDR3 reads CASSLLLAGGRNTDTQYF. DNA of the CDR3: TGCGCCAGCAGCTTGTTACTAGCGGGGGGGCGGAACACAGATACGCAGTATTTT. The chain couples TRBV5-1 to TRBJ2-3, with 13 bases lining up with TRBD2. The germline V gene has CDR1 SGHRS and CDR2 YFSETQ. The CDR3 runs 18 residues. V was clipped by 1 base and J by 2 bases; unmatched bases: 7.

The chain has TRBV19 and TRBJ1-3; 7 nucleotides match TRBD1. This CDR3 is 17 amino acids long. The ends lost 5 bases at V and 4 bases at J; junction bases unmatched: 14. CDR1 is LNHDA, CDR2 SQIVND, per germline (reference sequence). CDR3 sequence: CASSPRTGRGRGNTIYF. DNA for the CDR3: TGTGCCAGTAGTCCCAGGACAGGCCGCGGTCGAGGAAACACCATATATTTT.

This chain connects TRBV10-3 to TRBJ1-5; D is perhaps TRBD1 (5 bases). Trimming shortened V by 3 bases and J by 7 bases, and 16 bases separated the two germline ends. Germline loops: CDR1 ENHRY, CDR2 SYGVKD. The CDR3 is 15 amino acids. CDR3 residues: CAISEGQGTRQPQHF. The DNA for the CDR3 is TGTGCCATCAGTGAAGGCCAGGGAACGAGACAGCCCCAGCATTTT.

This chain joins TRBV3-1 (or the pseudogene TRBV3-2) and TRBJ1-5; a possible D gene is TRBD1 (6 bases). CDR1 is LGHDT, CDR2 YNNKEL, per germline (reference sequence). V lost 1 base to trimming and J lost 1 base, with 20 bases between them. The CDR3 consists of 19 residues. The CDR3 loop is CASSQASGGGQESNQPQHF. In DNA form, the CDR3 reads TGTGCCAGCAGCCAAGCCTCCGGGGGGGGGCAGGAAAGCAATCAGCCCCAGCATTTT.

J is TRBJ1-5 and V is TRBV25-1, with TRBD1 as a possible D gene (6 bases). Trimming removed 2 bases at V and 9 bases at J, with 14 bases between. This CDR3 has 14 amino acids. From germline, CDR1 is MGHDK and CDR2 SYGVNS. DNA of the CDR3: TGTGCCAGCAGTGAAACAGGGCTGTTGGGGCCCCAGCATTTT. This codes for CASSETGLLGPQHF.

The chain couples TRBV18 to TRBJ2-1, with D perhaps TRBD2 (6 bases). Germline-derived CDR1 and CDR2 are KGHSH and LQKENI. V was clipped by 3 bases and J by 8 bases, with 17 bases between them. This CDR3 has 15 residues. The CDR3 DNA reads as TGTGCCAGCTCACCTCGGCGGGACTCCTTGTATGAGCAGTTCTTC. Protein: CASSPRRDSLYEQFF. The variable domain in full, with the rest retrieved from reference TRBV18 and TRBJ2-1, is NAGVMQNPRHLVRRRGQEARLRCSPMKGHSHVYWYRQLPEEGLKFMVYLQKENIIDESGMPKERFSAEFPKEGPSILRIQQVVRGDSAAYFCASSPRRDSLYEQFFGPGTRLTVL.

The chain joins TRBV5-3 to TRBJ2-2; 8 bases map to TRBD1. TRBV5-3 is identified as an open reading frame with a role that is uncertain. V dropped 0 bases and J dropped 4; count of bases not matched to a gene: 5. CDR3 length: 16 amino acids. The chain's CDR3 is CARSLENRGVTGELFF. In DNA form, the CDR3 reads TGTGCCAGAAGCTTGGAAAACAGGGGGGTCACCGGGGAGCTGTTTTTT.

This clone was recorded only once. The V and J genes are TRBV7-8 and TRBJ1-5; perhaps TRBD1 as D (5 bases). This CDR3 comprises 15 residues. Trimming took 3 bases from V and 11 from J, leaving 20 bases between them. Germline assignment: CDR1 SGHVS and CDR2 FQNEAQ. The CDR3 DNA is TGTGCCAGCAGCTTCTCACAGGTTAACCGTTCAGCCCAGCATTTT. This encodes CASSFSQVNRSAQHF.

This clone was seen only a few times. The chain recombines TRBV27 with TRBJ1-1; 7 nucleotides line up with TRBD1. The germline V gene has CDR1 MNHEY and CDR2 SMNVEV (reference sequence). The CDR3 has 14 residues. With 2 bases clipped from V and 10 bases from J, the junction kept 10 bases outside the gene matches. CDR3 bases: TGTGCCAGCAGTTTAGGAGGACTCGCAGGGGGAGCTTTCTTT. As protein: CASSLGGLAGGAFF.

V is TRBV18 and J is TRBJ2-5; maybe TRBD2 (6 bases). Germline V gene sequence: CDR1 KGHSH, CDR2 LQKENI. The CDR3 contains 15 residues. Trimming removed 6 bases from V and 1 base from J, with 15 bases in between. CDR3 nucleotides: TGTGCCAGCTCTCCCCAGGGAGGTGCCCAAGAGACCCAGTACTTC. Translation: CASSPQGGAQETQYF.

The V call is TRBV6-1, the J call TRBJ1-2; TRBD1 matches at 8 bases. The V gene end was trimmed by 2 bases and the J gene end by 3 bases; junction bases not matched to a gene: 8. From germline, CDR1 is MNHNS and CDR2 SASEGT. This CDR3 comprises 16 residues. CDR3 region: CASSESQGANYYGYTF. Here the CDR3 DNA reads TGTGCCAGCAGTGAATCCCAGGGGGCGAACTACTATGGCTACACCTTC.

This clone showed up just once. The V gene is TRBV29-1, the J gene TRBJ1-2; TRBD1 might be the D (6 bases). The CDR3 runs to 16 residues. The ends were cut back, 7 bases at V and 0 bases at J, with 21 bases in the middle. Germline values: CDR1 SQVTM, CDR2 ANQGSEA. CDR3 DNA sequence: TGCAGCGCCCTTGGGGCCCGGACAGCTTCTAACTATGGCTACACCTTC. Protein product: CSALGARTASNYGYTF. Full variable domain (remainder filled in from reference TRBV29-1 and TRBJ1-2): SAVISQKPSRDICQRGTSLTIQCQVDSQVTMMFWYRQQPGQSLTLIATANQGSEATYESGFVIDKFPISRPNLTFSTLTVSNMSPEDSSIYLCSALGARTASNYGYTFGSGTRLTVV.

This chain uses TRBV18 with TRBJ2-1, with TRBD1 as a possible D gene (5 bases). Trimming pared 6 bases from V and 7 bases from J, leaving 16 bases between. Looked up from germline, CDR1 is KGHSH and CDR2 is LQKENI. CDR3 length equals 14 residues. The CDR3 nucleotides read TGTGCCAGCTCCCCCGCATATGGGGCGAATGAGCAGTTCTTC. Translation: CASSPAYGANEQFF.

The CDR3 DNA reads as TGCAGCCTACCCACCGCGGCCCAAGTCGGCAATCAGCCCCAGCATTTT. It specifies CSLPTAAQVGNQPQHF. This chain joins TRBV29-1 and TRBJ1-5, with no clear D. The CDR3 spans 16 residues. CDR1 SQVTM and CDR2 ANQGSEA come from the germline V gene. V was shortened by 8 bases and J by 2 bases, with 22 bases between the two germline ends.